One and the same sample provided the 11 T cell receptor beta chains below, sequenced in a study of cytomegalovirus exposure and HLA in healthy donors. PCR involved 60 Vbeta and 13 Jbeta primers. Here immunoSEQ multiplex PCR was the method, and the copy in TCRdb shows in-frame clones only, minus some. The repertoire holds 210,000 or so clones, with almost 80% as singletons. The sequencing input was PBMCs. Every receptor here comes from a man in his late teens or twenties in good health and CMV-seronegative.

The rearrangement joins TRBV18 to TRBJ1-2, with TRBD1 matching 7 bases. Trimming at V came to 5 bases and at J to 8 bases, leaving 11 bases not matched to a gene. Germline CDR1 reads KGHSH; CDR2 reads LQKENI. This CDR3 is 14 amino acids long. The CDR3 loop is CASSSTGLVGGYTF. For the CDR3, the DNA is TGTGCCAGCTCATCGACAGGGCTGGTGGGCGGCTACACCTTC.

The chain employs TRBV14 and TRBJ2-7, with a possible D match to TRBD1 (6 bases). The germline CDR1 and CDR2 sequences are SGHDN and FVKESK. V lost 3 bases and J lost 5, with 11 bases in between. The length of the CDR3 is 13 residues. The CDR3 DNA follows: TGTGCCAGCAGCCATCCAAACAGGGACGAGCAGTACTTC. Translated, it gives CASSHPNRDEQYF.

J is TRBJ2-7 and V is TRBV11-2; 9 nucleotides agree with TRBD2. This CDR3 is built from 16 residues. V shed 5 bases and J 2 bases; nucleotides not matched to a gene: 10. Germline-derived CDR1 and CDR2 are SGHAT and FQNNGV. CDR3 region: CASSTRGTSYAYEQYF. The DNA for the CDR3 is TGTGCCAGCAGCACCCGCGGGACTAGCTACGCCTACGAGCAGTACTTC.

The chain has TRBV4-1 and TRBJ2-7; D may be TRBD1 (8 bases). Germline V gene sequence: CDR1 MGHRA, CDR2 YSYEKL. The CDR3 consists of 15 residues. The ends were cut back, 0 bases at V and 4 bases at J, with 13 bases in the middle. The CDR3 DNA sequence: TGCGCCAGCAGCCAAGATACAGGGGGGGCATACGAGCAGTACTTC. This codes for CASSQDTGGAYEQYF.

There are a few counts of this clone. V usage is TRBV9 and J usage is TRBJ2-5, with 9 positions matching TRBD2. Trimming cost V 0 bases and J 1 base; bases outside gene matches: 1. This CDR3 region has 15 residues. Germline V gene sequence: CDR1 SGDLS, CDR2 YYNGEE. This CDR3 is CASSVDSGGQETQYF. In DNA, the CDR3 is TGTGCCAGCAGCGTAGATAGCGGGGGCCAAGAGACCCAGTACTTC.

A few counts support this clone. This chain connects TRBV5-1 to TRBJ1-2, with 7 positions matching TRBD1. J lost 2 bases, V lost 7 bases, and 11 bases had no gene match. Germline CDR1 SGHRS, CDR2 YFSETQ. The CDR3 is made up of 15 amino acids. The CDR3 protein is CASGGWTGRNYGYTF. CDR3 sequence (DNA): TGCGCCAGCGGCGGTTGGACAGGCCGAAACTATGGCTACACCTTC.

Here the CDR3 DNA reads TGTGCCAGCAGGCTGGCGGGAGGAACGGAGACCCAGTACTTC. Residues: CASRLAGGTETQYF. The chain links TRBV14 to TRBJ2-5, with 8 nucleotides matching TRBD2. CDR3 length: 14 amino acids. From germline, CDR1 is SGHDN and CDR2 FVKESK. V lost 6 bases and J lost 5; bases outside the gene matches: 8.

This clone was counted a single time. The rearrangement uses TRBV28 and TRBJ2-2; D remains unclear. The CDR3 length is 14 residues. Trimming took 4 bases from V and 0 from J, leaving 6 bases between them. Germline V CDR1 and CDR2: MDHEN, SYDVKM. CDR3 nucleotide sequence: TGTGCCAGCAGTTCATCAACGAACACCGGGGAGCTGTTTTTT. Amino acids: CASSSSTNTGELFF.

CDR3 sequence (DNA): TGTGCCAGCAGCTTAGATGAAGACAGACTTGTCGGCGCAGATACGCAGTATTTT. Translated: CASSLDEDRLVGADTQYF. The rearrangement links TRBV11-3 to TRBJ2-3; D is possibly TRBD1 (5 bases). CDR3 length: 18 amino acids. CDR1 and CDR2 from the germline V gene are SGHNT and YENEEA. Between the trimmed V and J ends, which lost 0 bases and 4 bases, there was a span of 20 bases.

The rearrangement links TRBV6-6 to TRBJ1-1; D may be TRBD1 (5 bases). The CDR3 covers 16 residues. Germline V gene lookup returns CDR1 MNHNY and CDR2 SVGAGI (reference sequence). V was cut by 0 bases and J by 4 bases, with 15 bases left in between. The CDR3 protein is CASSYSPGTSVTEAFF. The CDR3, as DNA: TGTGCCAGCAGTTACTCCCCCGGGACTTCGGTCACTGAAGCTTTCTTT.

V and J are TRBV5-6 and TRBJ2-4, with 7 bases lining up with TRBD1. This CDR3 has 18 amino acids. Trimming at V came to 4 bases and at J to 2 bases, leaving 15 bases not matched to a gene. Germline V gene sequence: CDR1 SGHDT, CDR2 YYEEEE. The CDR3 bases are TGTGCCAGCAGCGCAGAGGACAGGCGCCGACTCTCCAAAAACATTCAGTACTTC. The encoded protein is CASSAEDRRRLSKNIQYF.